Included here is one T cell receptor (beta chain) sequence, with context. Allocation to cohorts depended on clinical history reported by the participants. V was cut by 0 bases and J by 2 bases, with 11 bases left in between. The CDR3 is made up of 16 amino acids. TCRdb's table, derived via immunoSEQ multiplex PCR, lists solely in-frame clones and lacks some. This sample has roughly 150,000 clones; 65% to 80% occur once, and the top ten carry roughly 20%. This entry is derived from a study of blood T cell repertoires in COVID-19. The clonotype originates from a woman in her 70s in a cohort exposed to, infected with or recovered from COVID-19 (not recorded which). The chain has TRBV23-1 and TRBJ1-5; D gene unclear. TRBV23-1 belongs to the ORF category, with a function that is uncertain. The sample was PBMCs or T cells enriched from blood (not recorded which). CDR3 in amino acids: CASSQSKTAGNQPQHF. Here the CDR3 DNA reads TGCGCCAGCAGTCAATCGAAAACAGCCGGCAATCAGCCCCAGCATTTT.